Listed below are T cell receptor beta chains from one sample, sequenced in a study of shared clonotypes between healthy human individuals. Method: immunoSEQ multiplex PCR; TCRdb's copy keeps in-frame clones and lacks some. The sample yields under 850,000 clones, over 90% seen once. Material: naive CD8+ T cells sorted from blood. The origin of the receptors is a man between 25 and 39 years old in good health. CDR3s include the opening cysteine and the closing phenylalanine or tryptophan. D genes are given only for firm matches. Rows may omit the clone size; those that give it use once, few, many or a size class.

J gene | V gene | clone size | D gene | CDR3 DNA | CDR3 protein
TRBJ1-1 | TRBV19 | NA | NA | TGTGCCAGTAGTATAATCGGGGGGCTCGGAACTGAAGCTTTCTTT | CASSIIGGLGTEAFF
TRBJ2-7 | TRBV7-9 | NA | NA | TGTGCCAGCAGCCGCAGCGGTCGGGGGGAGCAGTACTTC | CASSRSGRGEQYF
TRBJ1-4 | TRBV27 | NA | TRBD1 | TGTGCCAGCGGAAGTAGGACAGGGAACCCAAATGAAAAACTGTTTTTT | CASGSRTGNPNEKLFF
TRBJ1-2 | TRBV5-5 | NA | TRBD1 | TGTGCCAGCAGCTTGTCCACGACAGGGGGCGCATCCTATGGCTACACCTTC | CASSLSTTGGASYGYTF
TRBJ2-3 | TRBV9 | NA | NA | TGTGCCAGCAGCGTAGGGGGAGGGGACAGCCCAGATACGCAGTATTTT | CASSVGGGDSPDTQYF
TRBJ2-7 | TRBV28 | NA | NA | TGTGCCAGCAGTCCGATCCGTTTACAGACAGAGCAGTACTTC | CASSPIRLQTEQYF
TRBJ2-7 | TRBV6-5 | NA | TRBD2 | TGTGCCAGCAGTTCTACTAGCGCCTACTACGAGCAGTACTTC | CASSSTSAYYEQYF
TRBJ2-3 | TRBV29-1 | NA | NA | TGCAGCGTTGGGAGGGACACTAGCACAGATACGCAGTATTTT | CSVGRDTSTDTQYF
TRBJ2-7 | TRBV7-9 | few | NA | TGTGCCAGCATTGGGGGCGGGTACGAGCAGTACTTC | CASIGGGYEQYF
TRBJ1-2 | TRBV5-4 | many | TRBD1 | TGTGCCAGCAGCCCGGGTAGACAGGGGAACTATGGCTACACCTTC | CASSPGRQGNYGYTF
TRBJ2-2 | TRBV14 | few | NA | TGTGCCAGTACGAACACCGGGGAGCTGTTTTTT | CASTNTGELFF
TRBJ2-1 | TRBV5-4 | NA | TRBD1 | TGTGCCAGCAGCTTGCGGACAGGGGGAAATGAGCAGTTCTTC | CASSLRTGGNEQFF
TRBJ2-5 | TRBV4-1 | NA | NA | TGCGCCAGCAGCCAAGATATCTGGACCTCACAAGAGACCCAGTACTTC | CASSQDIWTSQETQYF
TRBJ2-7 | TRBV29-1 | once | TRBD1 | TGCAGCGTTGTAATGGGACAGGGTGGCTACTACGAGCAGTACTTC | CSVVMGQGGYYEQYF
TRBJ2-4 | TRBV7-9 | once | TRBD1 | TGTGCCAGCACCCCGGGACAGGGAAAAAACATTCAGTACTTC | CASTPGQGKNIQYF
TRBJ2-1 | TRBV27 | NA | NA | TGTGCCAGCAGTTTTGGGGGAGAGCTTTACAATGAGCAGTTCTTC | CASSFGGELYNEQFF
TRBJ2-3 | TRBV10-3 | NA | NA | TGTGCCATCAGTGAGTCGGGGGGCGGAATAAGCACAGATACGCAGTATTTT | CAISESGGGISTDTQYF
TRBJ2-5 | TRBV29-1 | once | TRBD1 | TGCAGCGTTGAAGATCCTTTGACAGGGGAAGGAGAGACCCAGTACTTC | CSVEDPLTGEGETQYF
TRBJ1-2 | TRBV5-1 | NA | NA | TGCGCCAGCAGCCCGGGATCGTCTCAGGGATCGGGGCATGGCTACACCTTC | CASSPGSSQGSGHGYTF
TRBJ2-2 | TRBV9 | NA | NA | TGTGCCAGCAGCGTAGATACAGCGGCGACCGGGGAGCTGTTTTTT | CASSVDTAATGELFF
TRBJ2-3 | TRBV7-5 | NA | NA | TGTGTCAGAAGCTTACGAGCGGGAGTGTCCCTCACAGATACGCAGTATTTT | CVRSLRAGVSLTDTQYF
TRBJ2-7 | TRBV28 | NA | TRBD2 | TGTGCCACCACGCGGGGGGATCACGAGCAGTACTTC | CATTRGDHEQYF
TRBJ1-1 | TRBV28 | NA | NA | TGTGCCAGCAGTCTAGTGAGAGTCGAAGCTTTCTTT | CASSLVRVEAFF
TRBJ2-7 | TRBV27 | NA | NA | TGTGCCAGCAGTACATCAGGCTCCTACGAGCAGTACTTC | CASSTSGSYEQYF
TRBJ2-1 | TRBV6-1 | NA | NA | TGTGCCAGCAGAGGTTACAATGAGCAGTTCTTC | CASRGYNEQFF
TRBJ1-2 | TRBV2 | NA | TRBD1 | TGTGCCACACTTGGACAGGGGTTTTTTGGCTACACCTTC | CATLGQGFFGYTF
TRBJ2-7 | TRBV5-8 | NA | NA | TGTGCCAGCAGCTTCAGTAGCGCTAGGCCCTACGAGCAGTACTTC | CASSFSSARPYEQYF
TRBJ2-4 | TRBV28 | NA | TRBD1 | TGTGCCAGCAGCGGCTGGGACAGGGGAAAGACGGCCAAAAACATTCAGTACTTC | CASSGWDRGKTAKNIQYF
TRBJ2-7 | TRBV6-5 | NA | NA | TGTGCCAGCAGTTACTCGGGGGCCGCGGGAGAGCAGTACTTC | CASSYSGAAGEQYF
TRBJ2-7 | TRBV4-1 | NA | TRBD2 | TGCGCCAGCAACCTGGAGACTAGCGGGATTACCTACGAGCAGTACTTC | CASNLETSGITYEQYF
TRBJ2-7 | TRBV5-1 | once | NA | TGCGCCAGCAGCTTGACGGGTGTCGAGCAGTACTTC | CASSLTGVEQYF
TRBJ1-2 | TRBV27 | NA | TRBD1 | TGTGCCAGCAGTTTCGTTGGGACAGTTGGCTACACCTTC | CASSFVGTVGYTF
TRBJ2-1 | TRBV30 | NA | NA | TGTGCCTGGGGAACAGGTGCGGGCTACAATGAGCAGTTCTTC | CAWGTGAGYNEQFF
TRBJ2-7 | TRBV29-1 | NA | NA | TGCAGCGCCAGGACAGTCGAGTCCTACGAGCAGTACTTC | CSARTVESYEQYF
TRBJ1-4 | TRBV5-1 | NA | NA | TGCGCCAGCAGGGACGGGGCGGCAACTAATGAAAAACTGTTTTTT | CASRDGAATNEKLFF
TRBJ1-4 | TRBV27 | NA | TRBD1 | TGTGCCAGCAGAACAGGGGCAAGGGAACTGTTTTTT | CASRTGARELFF
TRBJ2-3 | TRBV7-6 | NA | NA | TGTGCCAGCAGCTTCTTGGGGGGAGATACGCAGTATTTT | CASSFLGGDTQYF
TRBJ2-2 | TRBV25-1 | NA | NA | TGTGCCAGCAGTTTAGACAGCGCGAACACCGGGGAGCTGTTTTTT | CASSLDSANTGELFF
TRBJ2-7 | TRBV27 | NA | NA | TGTGCCAGCAGAACAGGGCTTCTGCTTACCGACGAGCAGTACTTC | CASRTGLLLTDEQYF
TRBJ1-1 | TRBV9 | NA | TRBD1 | TGTGCCAGCAGCGGCCGGACAGGGGCGTCCACTGAAGCTTTCTTT | CASSGRTGASTEAFF
TRBJ1-1 | TRBV5-5 | NA | NA | TGTGCCTCAATGGTTGGCACTGAAGCTTTCTTT | CASMVGTEAFF
TRBJ1-4 | TRBV5-5 | NA | NA | TGTGCCAGCAGCGGGGTACAAGGCGACTTCGAAAAACTGTTTTTT | CASSGVQGDFEKLFF
TRBJ1-1 | TRBV5-4 | NA | TRBD1 | TGTGCCAGCAGTTTATTTCCGACAGGGGGAGACACTGAAGCTTTCTTT | CASSLFPTGGDTEAFF
TRBJ2-7 | TRBV27 | NA | NA | TGTGCCAGCAGTTTATTTTTACGAGGGGACTCCTACGAGCAGTACTTC | CASSLFLRGDSYEQYF
TRBJ2-2 | TRBV29-1 | NA | TRBD1 | TGCAGCGCCGACGATAAACAGGGGACGGGCGGGGAGCTGTTTTTT | CSADDKQGTGGELFF
TRBJ2-7 | TRBV4-1 | NA | NA | TGCGCCAGCAGCCAAGAGGTGGGCTACGAGCAGTACTTC | CASSQEVGYEQYF
TRBJ2-7 | TRBV28 | NA | NA | TGTGCCAGCAGTCCTTGGACAGAGGCCGACACCGACGAGCAGTACTTC | CASSPWTEADTDEQYF
TRBJ1-4 | TRBV30 | NA | TRBD1 | TGTGCCTGGAGTCGGACAGGAACTAATGAAAAACTGTTTTTT | CAWSRTGTNEKLFF
TRBJ2-5 | TRBV7-9 | NA | NA | TGTGCCAGCAGCTTAGGAGCCCCTTGGGAGACCCAGTACTTC | CASSLGAPWETQYF
TRBJ2-1 | TRBV11-2 | NA | TRBD2 | TGTGCCAGCAGCATAGGACTAGCGGCCTACAATGAGCAGTTCTTC | CASSIGLAAYNEQFF
TRBJ2-7 | TRBV9 | NA | TRBD2 | TGTGCCAGCGCGGGGGGAGCAGCCTCCTACGAGCAGTACTTC | CASAGGAASYEQYF
TRBJ1-1 | TRBV23-1 | NA | NA | TGCGCCAGCAGTCAGGGTCTGAACACTGAAGCTTTCTTT | CASSQGLNTEAFF
TRBJ2-7 | TRBV28 | NA | TRBD2 | TGTGCCAGCAGTTTATCGGCGGGAGTGGAGGCCTACGAGCAGTACTTC | CASSLSAGVEAYEQYF
TRBJ2-5 | TRBV19 | NA | NA | TGTGCCAGTAGTATAAGTCTCAACCAAGAGACCCAGTACTTC | CASSISLNQETQYF
TRBJ2-1 | TRBV19 | NA | TRBD2 | TGTGCCAGTAGTTTCGGACAGCCCGGGACTAGCGGAGACAGTGAGCAGTTCTTC | CASSFGQPGTSGDSEQFF